This TCR beta chain originates from a study of Ad26.COV2.S vaccination and SARS-CoV-2 variants. In its sample, this clone was seen once. The table came from immunoSEQ multiplex PCR; TCRdb's copy has only in-frame clones and leaves some out. The data hold roughly 500,000 clones, with 70% to 90% observed a single time. Treatment noted: roughly 20 received Ad26.COV2.S at low or high dose, single or two shots; 5 received placebo; per-sample allocation not given. Sampling occurred on day 63 after the first vaccine or placebo injection. This clonotype was sampled from a person aged 18-65 years who received the Ad26.COV2.S COVID-19 vaccine or a placebo. The sample was peripheral blood, taken in a trial of Ad26.COV2.S vaccine versus placebo.

In DNA, the CDR3 is TGTGCCACCAGTGATCCCGCTAGCGGCGCCTACGAGCAGTACTTC. Translated, it gives CATSDPASGAYEQYF. J is TRBJ2-7 and V is TRBV24-1; 7 positions agree with TRBD2. The junction had 6 bases not matched to a gene; V was cut back by 3 bases and J by 2 bases. Germline CDR1 reads KGHDR; CDR2 reads SFDVKD. The CDR3 is 15 residues long.